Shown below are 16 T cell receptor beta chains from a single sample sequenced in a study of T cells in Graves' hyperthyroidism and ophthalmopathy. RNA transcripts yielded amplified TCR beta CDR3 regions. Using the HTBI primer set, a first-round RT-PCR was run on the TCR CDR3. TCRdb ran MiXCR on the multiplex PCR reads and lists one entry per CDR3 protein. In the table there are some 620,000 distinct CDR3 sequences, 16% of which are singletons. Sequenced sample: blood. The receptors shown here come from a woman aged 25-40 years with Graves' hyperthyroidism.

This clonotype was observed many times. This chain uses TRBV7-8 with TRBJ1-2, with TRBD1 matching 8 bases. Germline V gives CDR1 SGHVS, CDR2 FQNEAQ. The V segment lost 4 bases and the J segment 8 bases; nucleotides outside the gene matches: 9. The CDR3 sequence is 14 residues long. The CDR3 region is CASSSPGGAKGYTF. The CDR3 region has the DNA TGTGCCAGCAGCTCCCCAGGGGGCGCGAAGGGCTACACCTTC.

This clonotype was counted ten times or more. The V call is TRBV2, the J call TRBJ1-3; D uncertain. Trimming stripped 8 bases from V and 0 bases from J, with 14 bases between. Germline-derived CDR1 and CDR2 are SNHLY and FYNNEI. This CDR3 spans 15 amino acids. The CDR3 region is CASQLGRRSGNTIYF. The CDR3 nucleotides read TGTGCCAGCCAATTAGGACGGCGCTCTGGAAACACCATATATTTT.

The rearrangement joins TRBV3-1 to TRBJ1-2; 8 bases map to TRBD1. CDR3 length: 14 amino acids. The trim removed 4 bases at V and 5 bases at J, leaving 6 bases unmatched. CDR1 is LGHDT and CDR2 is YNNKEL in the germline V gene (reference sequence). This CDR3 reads CASSPSTGDYGYTF. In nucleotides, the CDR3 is TGTGCCAGCAGCCCTTCGACAGGGGATTATGGCTACACCTTC.

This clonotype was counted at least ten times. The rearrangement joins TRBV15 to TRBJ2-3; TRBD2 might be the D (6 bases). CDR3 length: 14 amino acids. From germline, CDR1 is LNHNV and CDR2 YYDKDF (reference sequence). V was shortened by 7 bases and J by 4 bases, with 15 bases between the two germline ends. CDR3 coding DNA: TGTGCCACCAAAGACCTGGCGGGGTCAGATACGCAGTATTTT. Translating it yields CATKDLAGSDTQYF.

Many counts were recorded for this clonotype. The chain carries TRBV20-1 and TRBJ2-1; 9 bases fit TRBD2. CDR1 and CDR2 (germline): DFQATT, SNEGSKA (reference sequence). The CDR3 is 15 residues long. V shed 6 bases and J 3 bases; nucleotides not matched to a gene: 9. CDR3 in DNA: TGCAGTGCCCCGCGTAGCGGGAGTGGCTACAATGAGCAGTTCTTC. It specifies CSAPRSGSGYNEQFF.

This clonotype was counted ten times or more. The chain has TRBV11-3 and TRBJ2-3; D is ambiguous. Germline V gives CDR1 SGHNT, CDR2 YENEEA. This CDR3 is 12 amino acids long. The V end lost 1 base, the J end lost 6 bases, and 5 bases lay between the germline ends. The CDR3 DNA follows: TGTGCCAGCAGCTTAGGGTTGGATACGCAGTATTTT. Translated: CASSLGLDTQYF.

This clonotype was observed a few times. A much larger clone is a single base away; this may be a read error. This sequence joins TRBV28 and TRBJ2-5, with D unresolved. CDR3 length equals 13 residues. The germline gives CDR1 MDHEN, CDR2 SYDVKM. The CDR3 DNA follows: TGTGCCAGCAATTTATTCGCCAAAGAGACCCAGTACTTC. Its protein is CASNLFAKETQYF. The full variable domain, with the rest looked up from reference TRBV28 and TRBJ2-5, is DVKVTQSSRYLVKRTGEKVFLECVQDMDHENMFWYRQDPGLGLRLIYFSYDVKMKEKGDIPEGYSVSREKKERFSLILESASTNQTSMYLCASNLFAKETQYFGPGTRLLVL.

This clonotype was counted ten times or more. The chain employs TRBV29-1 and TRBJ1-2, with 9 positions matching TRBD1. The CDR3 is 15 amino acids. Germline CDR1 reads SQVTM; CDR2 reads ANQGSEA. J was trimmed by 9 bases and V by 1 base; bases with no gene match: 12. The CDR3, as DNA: TGCAGCGTTGAAGGGGTTCTACAGGGGGCGAGCCGCTACACCTTC. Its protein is CSVEGVLQGASRYTF.

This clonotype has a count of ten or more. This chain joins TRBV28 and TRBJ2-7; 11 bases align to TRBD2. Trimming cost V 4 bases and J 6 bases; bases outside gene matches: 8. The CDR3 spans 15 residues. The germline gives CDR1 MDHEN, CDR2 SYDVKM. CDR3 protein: CASSYQLAGVTEQYF. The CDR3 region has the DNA TGTGCCAGCAGTTATCAACTAGCGGGAGTTACCGAGCAGTACTTC.

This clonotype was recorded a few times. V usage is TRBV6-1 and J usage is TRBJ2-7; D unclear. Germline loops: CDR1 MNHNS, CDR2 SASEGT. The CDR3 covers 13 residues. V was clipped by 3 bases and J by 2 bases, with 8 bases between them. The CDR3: CASSDDGAYEQYF. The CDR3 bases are TGTGCCAGCAGTGATGACGGAGCCTACGAGCAGTACTTC.

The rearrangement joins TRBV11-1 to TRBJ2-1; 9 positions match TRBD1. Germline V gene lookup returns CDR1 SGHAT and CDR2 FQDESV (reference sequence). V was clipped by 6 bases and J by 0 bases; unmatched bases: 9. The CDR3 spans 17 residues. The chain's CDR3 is CASRRTGTGFSYNEQFF. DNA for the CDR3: TGTGCCAGCAGGCGAACCGGGACAGGGTTCTCCTACAATGAGCAGTTCTTC.

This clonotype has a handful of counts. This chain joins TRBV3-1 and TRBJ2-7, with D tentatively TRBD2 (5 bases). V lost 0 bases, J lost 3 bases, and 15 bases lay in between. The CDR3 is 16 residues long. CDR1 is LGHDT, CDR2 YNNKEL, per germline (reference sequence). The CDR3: CASSQDVSSRFYEQYF. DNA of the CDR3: TGTGCCAGCAGCCAAGATGTGTCTAGCAGATTCTACGAGCAGTACTTC.

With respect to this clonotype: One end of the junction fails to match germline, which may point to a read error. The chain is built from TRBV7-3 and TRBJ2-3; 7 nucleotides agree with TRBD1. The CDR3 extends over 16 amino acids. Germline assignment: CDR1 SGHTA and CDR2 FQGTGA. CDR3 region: CASSLTQGIGADTRYF. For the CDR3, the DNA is TGTGCCAGCAGCTTAACACAGGGGATTGGCGCAGATACGCGGTATTTT.

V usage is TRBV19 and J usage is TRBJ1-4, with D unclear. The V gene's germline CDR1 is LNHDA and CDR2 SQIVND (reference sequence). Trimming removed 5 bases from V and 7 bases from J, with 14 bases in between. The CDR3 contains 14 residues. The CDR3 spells CASSPVGLGEKLFF. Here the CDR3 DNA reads TGTGCCAGTAGTCCTGTAGGGCTCGGTGAAAAACTGTTTTTT. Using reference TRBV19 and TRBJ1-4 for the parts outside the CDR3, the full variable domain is DGGITQSPKYLFRKEGQNVTLSCEQNLNHDAMYWYRQDPGQGLRLIYYSQIVNDFQKGDIAEGYSVSREKKESFPLTVTSAQKNPTAFYLCASSPVGLGEKLFFGSGTQLSVL.

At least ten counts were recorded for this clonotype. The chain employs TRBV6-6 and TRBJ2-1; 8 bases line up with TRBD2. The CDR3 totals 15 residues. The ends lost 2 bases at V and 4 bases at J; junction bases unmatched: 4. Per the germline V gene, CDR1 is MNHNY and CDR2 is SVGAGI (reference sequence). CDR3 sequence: CASSYGLAQYNEQFF. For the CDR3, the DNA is TGTGCCAGCAGTTACGGACTAGCTCAATACAATGAGCAGTTCTTC.

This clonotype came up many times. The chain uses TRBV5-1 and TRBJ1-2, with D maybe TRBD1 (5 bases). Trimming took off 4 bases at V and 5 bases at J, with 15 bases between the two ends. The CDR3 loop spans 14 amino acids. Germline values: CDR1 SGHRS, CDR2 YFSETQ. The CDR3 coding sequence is TGCGCCAGCAGCCCAGAGGCAGGGCGGTATGGCTACACCTTC. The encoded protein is CASSPEAGRYGYTF.